The T cell receptor (beta chain) described here comes from a study of beta chain features in type 1 diabetes. Findings of the study overall: Compared with healthy donors, patients appeared to share more similar naive, central memory and regulatory TCRB repertoires. VDJ junctions from patients with type 1 diabetes contained fewer insertions and more deletions.

Turning to this clone: Its antigen is unknown. Other DNA sequences of this sample code for an identical CDR3.

This CDR3 is built from 14 residues. Germline CDR1 and CDR2: SNHLY and FYNNEI. J gave up 5 bases and V 5 bases, and 3 bases lay outside the gene matches. Sequencing targeted expressed TCRB transcripts, as all isolated RNA had been reverse transcribed. Profiled with immunoSEQ multiplex PCR; TCRdb holds only in-frame clones, not every one. The table records hundreds of thousands of clones, 15% to 20% of them present only once. By way of CD45RO/CCR7/CD25/CD127/CD95/CD27, the CD4+ regulatory, stem cell-like memory, central memory and naive cells were sorted. This sequence joins TRBV2 and TRBJ2-2; TRBD2 agrees at 9 bases. The sequencing input was naive CD4+ T cells from blood. The receptor comes from a woman between 18 and 29 years old in good health. The CDR3 DNA reads TGTGCCAGCAGTCGAGCGGGAGGTACCGGGGAGCTGTTTTTT. It specifies CASSRAGGTGELFF.